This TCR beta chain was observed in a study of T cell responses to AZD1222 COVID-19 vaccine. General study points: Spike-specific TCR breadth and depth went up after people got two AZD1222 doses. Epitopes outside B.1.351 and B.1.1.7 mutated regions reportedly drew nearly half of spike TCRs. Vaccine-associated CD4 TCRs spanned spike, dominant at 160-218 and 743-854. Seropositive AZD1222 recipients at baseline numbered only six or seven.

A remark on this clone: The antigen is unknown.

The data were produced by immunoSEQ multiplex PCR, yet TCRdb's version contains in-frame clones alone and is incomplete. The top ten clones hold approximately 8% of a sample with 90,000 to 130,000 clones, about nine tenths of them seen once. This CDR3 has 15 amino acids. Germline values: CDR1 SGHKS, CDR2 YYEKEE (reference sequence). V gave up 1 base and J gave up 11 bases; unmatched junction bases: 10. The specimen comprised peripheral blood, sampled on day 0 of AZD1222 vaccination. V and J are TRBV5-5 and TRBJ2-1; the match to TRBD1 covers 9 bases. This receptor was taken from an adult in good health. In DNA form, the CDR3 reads TGTGCCAGCAGCTTGCTGGGGACAGGGTCTTTCCAGCAGTTCTTC. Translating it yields CASSLLGTGSFQQFF.